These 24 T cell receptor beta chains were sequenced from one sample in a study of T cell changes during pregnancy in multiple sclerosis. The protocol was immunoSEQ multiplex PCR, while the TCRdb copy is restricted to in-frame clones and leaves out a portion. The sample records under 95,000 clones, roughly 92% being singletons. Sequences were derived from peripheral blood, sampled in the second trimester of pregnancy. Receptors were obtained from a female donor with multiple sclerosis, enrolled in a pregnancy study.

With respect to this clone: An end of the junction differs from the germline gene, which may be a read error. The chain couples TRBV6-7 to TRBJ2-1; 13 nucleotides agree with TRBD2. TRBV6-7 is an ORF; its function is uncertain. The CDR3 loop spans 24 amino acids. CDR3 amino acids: CATSYSDRGERTSGSGERYNEQFF. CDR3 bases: TGTGCCACCAGTTACTCGGACAGGGGGGAACGGACTAGCGGGAGCGGGGAACGCTACAATGAGCAGTTCTTC.

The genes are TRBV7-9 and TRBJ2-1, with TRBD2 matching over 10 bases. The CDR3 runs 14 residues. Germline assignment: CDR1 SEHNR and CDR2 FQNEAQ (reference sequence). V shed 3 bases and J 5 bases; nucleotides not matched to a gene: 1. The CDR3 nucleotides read TGTGCCAGCAGCTTTAGCGGGGGGAACAATGAGCAGTTCTTC. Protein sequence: CASSFSGGNNEQFF.

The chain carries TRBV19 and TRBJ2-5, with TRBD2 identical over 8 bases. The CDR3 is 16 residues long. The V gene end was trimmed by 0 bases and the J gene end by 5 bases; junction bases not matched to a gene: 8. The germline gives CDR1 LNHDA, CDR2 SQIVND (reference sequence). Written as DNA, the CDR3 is TGTGCCAGTAGTATAGATAGGAGCGGGAGAAGGGAGACCCAGTACTTC. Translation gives CASSIDRSGRRETQYF. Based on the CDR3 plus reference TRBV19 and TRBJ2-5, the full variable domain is DGGITQSPKYLFRKEGQNVTLSCEQNLNHDAMYWYRQDPGQGLRLIYYSQIVNDFQKGDIAEGYSVSREKKESFPLTVTSAQKNPTAFYLCASSIDRSGRRETQYFGPGTRLLVL.

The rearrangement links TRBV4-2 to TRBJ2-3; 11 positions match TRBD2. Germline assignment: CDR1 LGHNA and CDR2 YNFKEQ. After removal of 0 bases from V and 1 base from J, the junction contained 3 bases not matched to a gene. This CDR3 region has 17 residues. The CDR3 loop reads CASSQDKLAGGTDTQYF. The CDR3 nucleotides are TGTGCCAGCAGCCAAGATAAACTAGCGGGAGGCACAGATACGCAGTATTTT.

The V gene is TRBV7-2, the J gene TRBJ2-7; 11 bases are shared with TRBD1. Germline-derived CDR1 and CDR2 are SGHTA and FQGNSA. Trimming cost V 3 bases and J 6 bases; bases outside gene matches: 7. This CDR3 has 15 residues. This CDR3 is CASSFPGQGVAEQYF. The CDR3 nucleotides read TGTGCCAGCAGCTTCCCGGGACAGGGGGTTGCCGAGCAGTACTTC.

The CDR3 sequence is CASSLSWNTEAFF. As DNA, the CDR3 is TGTGCCAGCAGCTTGTCATGGAACACTGAAGCTTTCTTT. The J gene is TRBJ1-1, the V gene TRBV5-5; no clear D gene. Per the germline V gene, CDR1 is SGHKS and CDR2 is YYEKEE (reference sequence). The V end lost 1 base, the J end lost 1 base, and 5 bases lay between the germline ends. The CDR3 loop spans 13 amino acids.

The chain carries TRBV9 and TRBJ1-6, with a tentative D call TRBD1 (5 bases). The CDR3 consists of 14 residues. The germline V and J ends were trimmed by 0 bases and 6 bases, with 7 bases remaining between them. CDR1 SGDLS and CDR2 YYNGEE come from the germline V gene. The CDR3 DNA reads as TGTGCCAGCAGCGTAGCAGACAGTAATTCACCCCTCCACTTT. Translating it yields CASSVADSNSPLHF.

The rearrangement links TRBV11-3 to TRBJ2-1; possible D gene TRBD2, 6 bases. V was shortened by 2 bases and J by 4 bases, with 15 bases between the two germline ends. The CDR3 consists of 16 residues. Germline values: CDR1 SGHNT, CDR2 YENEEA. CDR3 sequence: CASSLRVRTTYNEQFF. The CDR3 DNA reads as TGTGCCAGCAGCTTAAGAGTCAGGACTACGTACAATGAGCAGTTCTTC.

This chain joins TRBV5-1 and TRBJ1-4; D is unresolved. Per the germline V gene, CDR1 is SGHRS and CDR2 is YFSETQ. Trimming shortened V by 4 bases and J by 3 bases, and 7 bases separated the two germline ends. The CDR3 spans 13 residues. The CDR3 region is CASSEASNEKLFF. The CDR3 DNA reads TGCGCCAGCAGCGAGGCCTCTAATGAAAAACTGTTTTTT.

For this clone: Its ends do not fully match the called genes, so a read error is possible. The CDR3 protein is CASSRDYSTGELFF. CDR3 sequence (DNA): TGTGCTAGCAGCCGGGACTACAGCACCGGGGAGCTGTTTTTT. V is TRBV7-7 and J is TRBJ2-2; TRBD2 agrees at 7 bases. CDR3 size: 14 residues. CDR1 and CDR2 (germline): SSHAT, FNYEAQ (reference sequence).

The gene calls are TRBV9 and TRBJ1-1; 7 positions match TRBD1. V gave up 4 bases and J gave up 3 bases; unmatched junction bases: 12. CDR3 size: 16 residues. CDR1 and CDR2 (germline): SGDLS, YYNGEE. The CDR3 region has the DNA TGTGCCAGCAGCCCTAAGCCCAGGGGGGAGGACACTGAAGCTTTCTTT. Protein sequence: CASSPKPRGEDTEAFF.

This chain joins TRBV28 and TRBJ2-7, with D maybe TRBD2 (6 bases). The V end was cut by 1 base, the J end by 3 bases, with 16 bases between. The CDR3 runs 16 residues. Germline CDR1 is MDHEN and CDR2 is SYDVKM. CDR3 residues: CASSLSRDWTIYEQYF. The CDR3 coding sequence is TGTGCCAGCAGTTTATCCCGGGACTGGACTATCTACGAGCAGTACTTC. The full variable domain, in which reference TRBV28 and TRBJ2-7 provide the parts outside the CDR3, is DVKVTQSSRYLVKRTGEKVFLECVQDMDHENMFWYRQDPGLGLRLIYFSYDVKMKEKGDIPEGYSVSREKKERFSLILESASTNQTSMYLCASSLSRDWTIYEQYFGPGTRLTVT.

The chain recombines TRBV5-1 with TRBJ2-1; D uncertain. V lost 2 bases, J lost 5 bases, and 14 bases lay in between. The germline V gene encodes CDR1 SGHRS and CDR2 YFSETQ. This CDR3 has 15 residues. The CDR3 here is CASSLEVNSNNEQFF. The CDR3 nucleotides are TGCGCCAGCAGCTTAGAAGTTAACTCAAACAATGAGCAGTTCTTC.

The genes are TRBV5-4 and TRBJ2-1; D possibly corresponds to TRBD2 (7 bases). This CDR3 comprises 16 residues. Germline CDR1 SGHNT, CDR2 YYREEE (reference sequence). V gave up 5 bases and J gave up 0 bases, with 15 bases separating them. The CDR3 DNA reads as TGTGCCAGCAGTTTTGGGGGGGCCAGCTCCTACAATGAGCAGTTCTTC. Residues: CASSFGGASSYNEQFF. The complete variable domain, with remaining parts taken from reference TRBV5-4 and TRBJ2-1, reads ETGVTQSPTHLIKTRGQQVTLRCSSQSGHNTVSWYQQALGQGPQFIFQYYREEENGRGNFPPRFSGLQFPNYSSELNVNALELDDSALYLCASSFGGASSYNEQFFGPGTRLTVL.

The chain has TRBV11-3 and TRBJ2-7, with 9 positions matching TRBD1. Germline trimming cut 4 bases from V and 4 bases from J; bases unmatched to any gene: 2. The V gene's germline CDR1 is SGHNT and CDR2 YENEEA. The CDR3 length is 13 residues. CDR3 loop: CASSSGTGYEQYF. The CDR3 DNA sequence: TGTGCCAGCAGCTCGGGGACAGGGTACGAGCAGTACTTC.

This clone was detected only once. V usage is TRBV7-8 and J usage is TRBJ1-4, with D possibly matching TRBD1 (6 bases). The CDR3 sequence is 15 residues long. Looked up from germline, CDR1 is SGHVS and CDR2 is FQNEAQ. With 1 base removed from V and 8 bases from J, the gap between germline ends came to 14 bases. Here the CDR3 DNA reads TGTGCCAGCAGCTTAGATCAGGGGCTACGGGAAAAACTGTTTTTT. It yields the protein CASSLDQGLREKLFF. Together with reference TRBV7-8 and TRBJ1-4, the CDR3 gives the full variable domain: GAGVSQSPRYKVAKRGQDVALRCDPISGHVSLFWYQQALGQGPEFLTYFQNEAQLDKSGLPSDRFFAERPEGSVSTLKIQRTQQEDSAVYLCASSLDQGLREKLFFGSGTQLSVL.

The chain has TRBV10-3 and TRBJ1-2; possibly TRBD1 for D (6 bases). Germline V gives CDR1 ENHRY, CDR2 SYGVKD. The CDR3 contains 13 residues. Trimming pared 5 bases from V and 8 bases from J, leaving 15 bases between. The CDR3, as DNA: TGTGCCATCAGTTCACAGGGAGAGGGAGGCTACACCTTC. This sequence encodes CAISSQGEGGYTF.

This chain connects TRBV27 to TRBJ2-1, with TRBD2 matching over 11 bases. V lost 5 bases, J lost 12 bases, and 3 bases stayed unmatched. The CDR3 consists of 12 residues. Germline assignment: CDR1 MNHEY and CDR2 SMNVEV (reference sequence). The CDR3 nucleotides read TGTGCCAGCAGTGCCGGGACTAGCGGGCAGTTCTTC. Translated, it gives CASSAGTSGQFF.

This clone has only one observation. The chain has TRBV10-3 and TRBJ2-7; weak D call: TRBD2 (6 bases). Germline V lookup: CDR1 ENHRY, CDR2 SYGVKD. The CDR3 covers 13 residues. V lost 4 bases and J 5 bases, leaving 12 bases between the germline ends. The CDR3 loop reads CAISGGMGHEQYF. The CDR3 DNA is TGTGCCATCAGTGGCGGGATGGGCCACGAGCAGTACTTC.

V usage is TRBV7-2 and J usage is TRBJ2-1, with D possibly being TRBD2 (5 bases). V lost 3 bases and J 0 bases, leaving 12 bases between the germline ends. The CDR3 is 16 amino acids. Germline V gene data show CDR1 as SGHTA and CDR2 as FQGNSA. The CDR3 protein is CASSFRGRSSYNEQFF. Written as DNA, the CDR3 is TGTGCCAGCAGCTTCCGGGGTAGAAGCTCCTACAATGAGCAGTTCTTC.

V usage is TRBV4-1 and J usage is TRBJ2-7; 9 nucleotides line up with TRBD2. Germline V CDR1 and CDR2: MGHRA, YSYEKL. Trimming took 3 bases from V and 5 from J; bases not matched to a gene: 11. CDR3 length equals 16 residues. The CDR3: CASSQREGLAVHEQYF. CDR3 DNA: TGCGCCAGCAGCCAGAGAGAGGGACTAGCCGTCCACGAGCAGTACTTC.

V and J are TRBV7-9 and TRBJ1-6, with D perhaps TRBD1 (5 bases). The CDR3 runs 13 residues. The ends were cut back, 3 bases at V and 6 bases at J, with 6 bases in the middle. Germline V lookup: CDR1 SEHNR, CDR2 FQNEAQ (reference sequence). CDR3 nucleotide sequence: TGTGCCAGCAGCTTGGGGGGTAATTCACCCCTCCACTTT. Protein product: CASSLGGNSPLHF.

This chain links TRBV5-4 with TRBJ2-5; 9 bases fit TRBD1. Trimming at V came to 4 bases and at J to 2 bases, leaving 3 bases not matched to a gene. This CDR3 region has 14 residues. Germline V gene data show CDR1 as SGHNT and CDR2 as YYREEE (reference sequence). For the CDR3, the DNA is TGTGCCAGCAGCAGGGGACAGGGTCAAGAGACCCAGTACTTC. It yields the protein CASSRGQGQETQYF.

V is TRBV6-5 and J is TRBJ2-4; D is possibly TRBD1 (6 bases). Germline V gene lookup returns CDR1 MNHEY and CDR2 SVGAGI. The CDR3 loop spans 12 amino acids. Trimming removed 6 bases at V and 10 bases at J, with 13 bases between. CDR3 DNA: TGTGCCAGCAGCAATGGGGGCGAGATTCAGTACTTC. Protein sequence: CASSNGGEIQYF.